These T cell receptor beta chains were read from a single sample in a study of T-cell reconstitution after alpha-beta-depleted transplantation in children. TCRdb independently ran MiXCR on the PCR reads; one entry per CDR3 protein. This table has 250,000 to 350,000 distinct CDR3 sequences, approximately 9.6% appearing once. Specimen: PBMCs from the stem cell graft donor, collected from the stem cell graft. The receptor source for this set is a human donor who donated a stem cell graft to a child with SCID. Each CDR3 is given with its conserved first and last residue. Each record gives: D gene, clone size, V gene, J gene, CDR3 protein, CDR3 DNA. A D gene is named only where the DNA matches it firmly. Where a row states a size, it is once, few, many or the class of an expanded clone; other rows omit it.

.,few,TRBV9,TRBJ2-1,CASSVRGAGGYNEQFF,TGTGCCAGCAGCGTACGGGGGGCCGGGGGGTACAATGAGCAGTTCTTC
.,.,TRBV28,TRBJ2-7,CASSGLADSYEQYF,TGTGCCAGCAGTGGGCTAGCCGATTCCTACGAGCAGTACTTC
.,few,TRBV7-9,TRBJ2-3,CASSLGRGPTDTQYF,TGTGCCAGCAGCCTCGGTCGGGGGCCCACAGATACGCAGTATTTT
.,few,TRBV10-3,TRBJ2-3,CAISAPISTDTQYF,TGTGCCATCAGTGCGCCCATTAGCACAGATACGCAGTATTTT
.,.,TRBV6-5,TRBJ2-1,CASRYTQGEKQFF,TGTGCCAGCAGATACACACAAGGGGAAAAGCAGTTCTTC
.,few,TRBV20-1,TRBJ1-2,CSARDLLDYGYTF,TGCAGTGCTAGAGATCTTCTGGACTATGGCTACACCTTC
.,.,TRBV25-1,TRBJ1-1,CASSDPPNTEAFF,TGTGCCAGCAGTGACCCTCCGAACACTGAAGCTTTCTTT
.,.,TRBV20-1,TRBJ1-1,CSAMGPLNTEAFF,TGCAGTGCCATGGGACCGCTGAACACTGAAGCTTTCTTT
TRBD2,few,TRBV5-1,TRBJ2-1,CASSIDGGGNEQFF,TGCGCCAGCAGCATAGATGGCGGGGGCAATGAGCAGTTCTTC
.,many,TRBV12-3/TRBV12-4,TRBJ2-7,CASSLVPALGQYF,TGTGCCAGCAGTTTAGTTCCAGCTTTGGGGCAGTACTTC
TRBD1,few,TRBV29-1,TRBJ2-1,CSVGTESYNEQFF,TGCAGCGTCGGGACAGAGTCCTACAATGAGCAGTTCTTC
.,few,TRBV12-3/TRBV12-4,TRBJ2-7,CASSLTVPATYEQYF,TGTGCCAGCAGTTTAACCGTCCCAGCCACCTACGAGCAGTACTTC
.,.,TRBV2,TRBJ2-1,CASIPREYNEQFF,TGTGCCAGCATCCCGAGGGAATACAATGAGCAGTTCTTC
TRBD1,few,TRBV15,TRBJ1-1,CATSREAGGTEAFF,TGTGCCACCAGCAGAGAAGCAGGGGGGACTGAAGCTTTCTTT
TRBD2,few,TRBV5-1,TRBJ2-7,CASSVAGVSGAEQYF,TGCGCCAGCAGTGTAGCGGGAGTATCCGGAGCCGAGCAGTACTTC
TRBD2,few,TRBV7-9,TRBJ2-1,CASSPSGGASLSYNEQFF,TGTGCCAGCAGCCCCAGCGGGGGGGCCTCCTTATCCTACAATGAGCAGTTCTTC
.,many,TRBV12-3/TRBV12-4,TRBJ2-6,CASSAGSSGANVLTF,TGTGCCAGCAGTGCCGGTAGCTCTGGGGCCAACGTCCTGACTTTC
TRBD2,many,TRBV6-5,TRBJ2-2,CASSRGDTGELFF,TGTGCCAGCAGCCGGGGGGACACCGGGGAGCTGTTTTTT
.,.,TRBV10-3,TRBJ1-2,CAISMTETGYTF,TGTGCCATCAGTATGACAGAAACTGGCTACACCTTC
TRBD2,.,TRBV12-3/TRBV12-4,TRBJ2-1,CASRTSPGTSNLGQFF,TGTGCCAGCAGGACGAGTCCCGGGACTAGCAATTTGGGGCAGTTCTTC
TRBD1,.,TRBV7-9,TRBJ1-1,CASSSPGQPNTEAFF,TGTGCCAGCAGCTCGCCGGGACAGCCGAACACTGAAGCTTTCTTT
TRBD2,.,TRBV12-3/TRBV12-4,TRBJ2-7,CASSPRPGTIDEQYF,TGTGCCAGCAGTCCCCGCCCCGGGACTATAGACGAGCAGTACTTC
TRBD1,few,TRBV5-1,TRBJ2-1,CASSRTTGLYNEQFF,TGCGCCAGCAGCCGGACGACAGGGCTCTACAATGAGCAGTTCTTC
.,.,TRBV27,TRBJ2-7,CASSGGFPYEQYF,TGTGCCAGCTCGGGGGGCTTCCCCTACGAGCAGTACTTC
.,.,TRBV5-1,TRBJ2-7,CASSPRPISDEQYF,TGCGCCAGCAGCCCCCGGCCCATTTCGGACGAGCAGTACTTC
.,.,TRBV3-1,TRBJ2-7,CASSPLTGGAYEQYF,TGTGCCAGCAGCCCTCTCACCGGCGGGGCCTACGAGCAGTACTTC
.,few,TRBV4-1,TRBJ2-3,CASSQASSTDTQYF,TGCGCCAGCAGCCAAGCGTCATCCACGGATACGCAGTATTTT
.,many,TRBV5-1,TRBJ2-3,CASSLGNRAGTDTQYF,TGCGCCAGCAGCTTGGGGAACAGGGCGGGCACAGATACGCAGTATTTT
TRBD2,many,TRBV10-3,TRBJ2-1,CAISEVAGEYDEQFF,TGTGCCATCAGTGAGGTAGCGGGGGAGTACGATGAGCAGTTCTTC
TRBD2,.,TRBV12-3/TRBV12-4,TRBJ2-1,CASSPGLAHEQFF,TGTGCCAGCAGTCCGGGACTAGCCCATGAGCAGTTCTTC
.,few,TRBV5-6,TRBJ2-2,CASSFSSGELFF,TGTGCCAGCAGCTTCAGCTCCGGGGAGCTGTTTTTT
.,.,TRBV6-5,TRBJ2-5,CASSYSAAEETQYF,TGTGCCAGCAGTTACTCGGCCGCAGAAGAGACCCAGTACTTC
.,few,TRBV19,TRBJ1-1,CASSITGSYRTEAFF,TGTGCCAGTAGTATTACCGGCAGTTATAGGACTGAAGCTTTCTTT
TRBD1,few,TRBV7-4,TRBJ2-7,CASSESQGVRGYEQYF,TGTGCCAGCAGCGAGTCCCAGGGGGTGAGAGGGTACGAGCAGTACTTC
.,few,TRBV14,TRBJ1-1,CASSLGRTTEAFF,TGTGCCAGCAGCCTTGGACGGACCACTGAAGCTTTCTTT
.,.,TRBV12-3/TRBV12-4,TRBJ1-2,CASSPDLEGRGYGYTF,TGTGCCAGCAGTCCCGATTTGGAGGGCAGGGGATACGGCTACACCTTC
.,.,TRBV6-5,TRBJ2-7,CASSYTGRETYEQYF,TGTGCCAGCAGTTACACAGGCCGGGAGACCTACGAGCAGTACTTC
.,many,TRBV9,TRBJ1-6,CASSRDSGGTNSPLHF,TGTGCCAGCAGCCGAGACAGCGGAGGGACGAATTCACCCCTCCACTTT
.,.,TRBV18,TRBJ2-7,CASSPRHDEQYF,TGTGCCAGCTCACCGAGGCATGACGAGCAGTACTTC
TRBD1,many,TRBV4-1,TRBJ2-7,CARGDRFYEQYF,TGCGCCAGGGGGGACAGGTTCTACGAGCAGTACTTC
TRBD2,.,TRBV5-1,TRBJ2-1,CASSARLAGGSYNEQFF,TGCGCCAGCAGCGCTAGACTAGCGGGGGGTTCCTACAATGAGCAGTTCTTC
.,few,TRBV3-1,TRBJ1-4,CASSQDAAATNEKLFF,TGTGCCAGCAGCCAAGATGCGGCGGCAACTAATGAAAAACTGTTTTTT
TRBD2,few,TRBV12-3/TRBV12-4,TRBJ2-7,CASGGVFRYEQYF,TGTGCCAGCGGGGGGGTTTTCCGCTACGAGCAGTACTTC
.,.,TRBV19,TRBJ2-2,CASSSPGFNTGELFF,TGTGCCAGTAGTTCCCCGGGGTTCAACACCGGGGAGCTGTTTTTT
.,many,TRBV12-3/TRBV12-4,TRBJ1-1,CASKNRQIEAFF,TGTGCCAGCAAAAACCGACAGATTGAAGCTTTCTTT
.,few,TRBV24-1,TRBJ2-2,CATSDPRTTNTGELFF,TGTGCCACCAGTGATCCCCGGACAACGAACACCGGGGAGCTGTTTTTT
.,.,TRBV9,TRBJ1-1,CASSVVGGTTEAFF,TGTGCCAGCAGCGTAGTTGGCGGGACCACTGAAGCTTTCTTT
.,.,TRBV20-1,TRBJ2-5,CSARDWGSVETQYF,TGCAGTGCTAGAGATTGGGGGTCAGTGGAGACCCAGTACTTC
.,.,TRBV19,TRBJ2-2,CASSTDRNTGELFF,TGTGCCAGTAGTACAGACAGAAACACCGGGGAGCTGTTTTTT
TRBD2,.,TRBV20-1,TRBJ2-5,CSARVPSGGLNTQYF,TGCAGTGCTAGAGTCCCTAGCGGGGGGCTTAATACCCAGTACTTC
TRBD1,.,TRBV7-2,TRBJ2-5,CASSLNRGWEETQYF,TGTGCCAGCAGCCTCAACAGGGGTTGGGAAGAGACCCAGTACTTC
TRBD2,few,TRBV12-3/TRBV12-4,TRBJ2-1,CASSFFRWVTSGGDYNEQFF,TGTGCCAGCAGTTTTTTTCGTTGGGTGACTAGCGGGGGGGATTACAATGAGCAGTTCTTC
.,few,TRBV27,TRBJ1-3,CASSADGSSGNTIYF,TGTGCCAGCAGTGCGGACGGGAGCTCTGGAAACACCATATATTTT